The T cell receptor (beta chain) under discussion was sequenced for a study of shared clonotypes between healthy human individuals. The CDR3 extends over 12 amino acids. V was pared by 6 bases and J by 2 bases, with 8 bases between. Germline assignment: CDR1 PRHDT and CDR2 FYEKMQ (reference sequence). The method was immunoSEQ multiplex PCR; TCRdb's version includes in-frame clones alone and lacks a portion of them. The data contain around 1.1 million clones, about 72% of them singletons. The clonotype originates from a man aged 18 to 29 in good health. Some clones in this sample may be carry-over from other donors' samples. The chain is built from TRBV13 and TRBJ2-7; D remains ambiguous. The sequenced material came from memory CD4+ T cells from PBMCs. Subset noted: CD45RA-negative fraction. The chain's CDR3 is CASSSEPYEQYF. The CDR3 DNA reads as TGTGCCAGCAGTTCAGAGCCCTACGAGCAGTACTTC.